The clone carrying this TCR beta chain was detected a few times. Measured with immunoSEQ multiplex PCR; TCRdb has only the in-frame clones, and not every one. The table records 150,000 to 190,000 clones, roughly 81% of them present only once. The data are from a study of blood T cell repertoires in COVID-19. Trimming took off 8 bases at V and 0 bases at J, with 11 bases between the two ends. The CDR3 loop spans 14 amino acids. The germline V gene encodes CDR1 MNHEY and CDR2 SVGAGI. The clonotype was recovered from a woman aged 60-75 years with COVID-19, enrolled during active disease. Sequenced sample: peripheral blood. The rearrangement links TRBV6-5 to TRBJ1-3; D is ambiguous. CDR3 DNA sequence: TGTGCCAGCGCGGGAACTTACTCTGGAAACACCATATATTTT. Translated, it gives CASAGTYSGNTIYF.